This entry describes one T cell receptor beta chain. Its antigen remains unidentified. TCRdb analysed the reads with MiXCR anew, one entry per CDR3 protein. The data contain around 360,000 distinct CDR3 sequences, 34% of them singletons. This entry comes from a study of T cell repertoires in cytomegalovirus infection. V was pared by 0 bases and J by 7 bases, with 13 bases between. Germline lookup yields CDR1 LNHNV and CDR2 YYDKDF (reference sequence). The CDR3 loop spans 15 amino acids. The genes are TRBV15 and TRBJ1-5, with D possibly TRBD1 on 5 matching bases. The sequenced sample was cultured PBMCs, obtained from culture after CMV antigen stimulation. This receptor was taken from a human donor in good health (CMV status not recorded). Some clones in this sample may be carry-over from other donors' samples. The DNA for the CDR3 is TGTGCCACCAGCAGAGATGGGTTGTGGGACCAGCCCCAGCATTTT. Encoded protein: CATSRDGLWDQPQHF.